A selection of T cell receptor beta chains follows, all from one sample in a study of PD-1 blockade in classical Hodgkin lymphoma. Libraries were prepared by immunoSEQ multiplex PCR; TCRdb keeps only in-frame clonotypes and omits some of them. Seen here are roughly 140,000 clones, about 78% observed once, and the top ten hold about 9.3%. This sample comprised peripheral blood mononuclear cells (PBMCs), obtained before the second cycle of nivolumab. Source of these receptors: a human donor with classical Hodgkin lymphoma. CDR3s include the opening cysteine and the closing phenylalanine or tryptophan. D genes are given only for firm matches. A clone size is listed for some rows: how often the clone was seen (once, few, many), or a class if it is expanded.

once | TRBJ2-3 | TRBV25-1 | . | CASSDRAPDTQYF | TGTGCCAGCAGTGACAGGGCCCCAGATACGCAGTATTTT
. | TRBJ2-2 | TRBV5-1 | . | CASSLSGTLTGELFF | TGCGCCAGCAGCTTGTCCGGGACCCTAACCGGGGAGCTGTTTTTT
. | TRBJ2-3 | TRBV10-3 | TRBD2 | CAINSGGASTDTQYF | TGTGCCATCAACTCGGGGGGGGCTAGCACAGATACGCAGTATTTT
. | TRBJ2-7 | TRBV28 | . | CASSPPRGARSSYEQYF | TGTGCCAGCAGTCCCCCCCGAGGGGCGAGAAGCTCCTACGAGCAGTACTTC
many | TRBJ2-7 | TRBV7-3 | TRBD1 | CASSKHRGPYEQYF | TGTGCCAGCAGCAAACACAGGGGTCCCTACGAGCAGTACTTC
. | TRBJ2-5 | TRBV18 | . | CASSPSRTEETQYF | TGTGCCAGCTCACCTTCAAGGACAGAAGAGACCCAGTACTTC
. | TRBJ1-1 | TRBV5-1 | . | CASSFATNTEAFF | TGCGCCAGCAGCTTTGCGACGAACACTGAAGCTTTCTTT
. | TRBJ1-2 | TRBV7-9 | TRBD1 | CASSERGQTDYGYTF | TGTGCCAGCAGCGAACGGGGACAGACCGACTATGGCTACACCTTC
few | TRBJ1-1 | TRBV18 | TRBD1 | CASSPQYRGNTEAFF | TGTGCCAGCTCACCCCAATACAGGGGGAACACTGAAGCTTTCTTT
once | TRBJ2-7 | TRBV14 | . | CASSHRGGAYEQYF | TGTGCCAGCAGCCACAGGGGTGGGGCCTACGAGCAGTACTTC
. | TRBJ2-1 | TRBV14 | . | CASSQLGGGSLRDNEQFF | TGTGCCAGCAGCCAACTCGGAGGAGGCAGCTTGAGGGACAATGAGCAGTTCTTC
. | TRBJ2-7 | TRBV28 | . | CASSLPPQVYEQYF | TGTGCCAGCAGTTTACCCCCGCAAGTCTACGAGCAGTACTTC
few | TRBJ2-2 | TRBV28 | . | CASSFRRGGELFF | TGTGCCAGCAGTTTCAGGAGGGGCGGGGAGCTGTTTTTT
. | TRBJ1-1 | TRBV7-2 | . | CASKGQATLGNTEAFF | TGTGCCAGCAAAGGGCAGGCAACCCTCGGGAACACTGAAGCTTTCTTT
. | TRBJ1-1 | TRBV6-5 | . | CASRLTGFMNTEAFF | TGTGCCAGCAGACTCACCGGATTCATGAACACTGAAGCTTTCTTT